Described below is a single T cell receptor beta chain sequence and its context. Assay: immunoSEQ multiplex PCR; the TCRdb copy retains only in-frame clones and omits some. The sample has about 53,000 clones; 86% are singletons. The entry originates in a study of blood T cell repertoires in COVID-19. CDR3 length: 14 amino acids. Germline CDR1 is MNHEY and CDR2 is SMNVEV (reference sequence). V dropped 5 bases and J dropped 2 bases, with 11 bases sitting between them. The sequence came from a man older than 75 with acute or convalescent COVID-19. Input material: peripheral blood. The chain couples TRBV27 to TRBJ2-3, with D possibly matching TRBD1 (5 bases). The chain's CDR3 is CASSPQGFTDTQYF. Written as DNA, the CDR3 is TGTGCCAGCAGTCCTCAGGGCTTCACAGATACGCAGTATTTT.